This TCR beta chain was identified in a study of shared clonotypes between healthy human individuals. Produced via immunoSEQ multiplex PCR; TCRdb's table is partial and in-frame only. This sample yields about 2 million clones, of which about 95% are seen a single time; 0.95% to 1.5% belongs to the top ten. In the naive CD8 group, cells lacked CD45RO and were positively selected for CCR7, so terminally differentiated effector memory CD45RA+ cells were left out. Trimming took 8 bases from V and 0 from J; bases not matched to a gene: 10. The CDR3 sequence is 15 residues long. Germline CDR1 reads SQVTM; CDR2 reads ANQGSEA.

This rearrangement joins TRBV29-1 to TRBJ1-1; 9 bases align to TRBD1. Sample: naive CD8+ T cells sorted from blood. The sequence was collected from a man between 18 and 29 years old in good health. The CDR3 nucleotides read TGCAGCACAATCCCGGGACAGGGTTTGAACACTGAAGCTTTCTTT. Encoded protein: CSTIPGQGLNTEAFF.